These T cell receptor beta chains were read from a single sample in a study of shared clonotypes between healthy human individuals. Method: immunoSEQ multiplex PCR; TCRdb's copy keeps in-frame clones and lacks some. The top ten clones hold more than 0.35% of a sample with 2 million to 3 million clones, 93% of them seen once. The sequencing sample was made of naive CD4+ T cells from PBMCs. The receptors derive from a man younger than 30 in good health. Some clones in this sample may be carry-over from other donors' samples. Both conserved end residues are trimmed from each CDR3.

j_call: TRBJ2-5
v_call: TRBV7-8
cdr3_aa: ASSLGASGRETQY

j_call: TRBJ2-7
v_call: TRBV5-1
cdr3_aa: ASSVLAGAGDYEQY

j_call: TRBJ2-3
v_call: TRBV9
cdr3_aa: ASSLPPTSGRWDTQY

j_call: TRBJ1-4
v_call: TRBV7-9
cdr3_aa: ASSPPGQGEKLF

j_call: TRBJ2-3
v_call: TRBV7-2
cdr3_aa: ASSLYSVLAGTDTQY

j_call: TRBJ2-7
v_call: TRBV19
cdr3_aa: ASRPGTGGPYEQY

j_call: TRBJ2-7
v_call: TRBV12-5
cdr3_aa: ASTSYSLGYEQY

j_call: TRBJ1-2
v_call: TRBV20-1
cdr3_aa: SARDYGYT

j_call: TRBJ1-4
v_call: TRBV7-9
cdr3_aa: ASSLGQNEKLF

j_call: TRBJ1-1
v_call: TRBV7-9
cdr3_aa: ASSRMTGDTEAF

j_call: TRBJ2-5
v_call: TRBV25-1
cdr3_aa: ASSDDRGGRETQY

j_call: TRBJ2-1
v_call: TRBV4-3
cdr3_aa: ASSQVWSDEQF

j_call: TRBJ2-7
v_call: TRBV7-2
cdr3_aa: ASSFLPQRGLGSYEQY

j_call: TRBJ1-5
v_call: TRBV5-1
cdr3_aa: ASSFMTRRLRHSNQPQH

j_call: TRBJ2-7
v_call: TRBV2
cdr3_aa: ASSEPGRGKYEQY

j_call: TRBJ1-1
v_call: TRBV14
cdr3_aa: ASSQNEGNEAF

j_call: TRBJ1-3
v_call: TRBV7-9
cdr3_aa: ASSLAFQVSGNTIY

j_call: TRBJ2-5
v_call: TRBV5-1
cdr3_aa: ASMNGRGGQETQY

j_call: TRBJ1-6
v_call: TRBV5-1
cdr3_aa: ASSDGSAGTNSPLH

j_call: TRBJ2-3
v_call: TRBV5-8
cdr3_aa: ASSLRGGAHTQY

j_call: TRBJ2-3
v_call: TRBV4-2
cdr3_aa: ASSQGTGLSTDTQY

j_call: TRBJ1-3
v_call: TRBV10-3
cdr3_aa: AIRATGGSGNTIY

j_call: TRBJ1-5
v_call: TRBV7-2
cdr3_aa: ASSPQQGADQPQH

j_call: TRBJ2-7
v_call: TRBV5-1
cdr3_aa: ASSFLAGGSYEQY

j_call: TRBJ2-6
v_call: TRBV7-8
cdr3_aa: ASSLAGRGSSGANVLT